The sequence of this TCR beta chain was determined in a study of T cell changes during pregnancy in multiple sclerosis. This clone was seen a few times. Libraries were prepared by immunoSEQ multiplex PCR; TCRdb keeps only in-frame clonotypes and omits some of them. This table holds 30,000 to 40,000 clones, around 89% found once. Germline lookup yields CDR1 MNHEY and CDR2 SVGAGI. The CDR3 spans 16 residues. V was clipped by 2 bases and J by 0 bases, with 8 bases between them. This sequence joins TRBV6-5 and TRBJ2-6; D ambiguous. The sample was CD4+ T cells from peripheral blood mononuclear cells, taken in the second trimester of pregnancy. The sequence came from a female donor with multiple sclerosis, enrolled in a pregnancy study. DNA of the CDR3: TGTGCCAGCAGTTACGGAAGAGGCTCTGGGGCCAACGTCCTGACTTTC. Its translation is CASSYGRGSGANVLTF.